The rows below give T cell receptor beta chains drawn from one sample of a study of blood T cell repertoires in COVID-19. Generated by immunoSEQ multiplex PCR, the TCRdb table keeps only in-frame clones and is missing some. The repertoire holds 85,000 to 95,000 clones, with 80% to 90% as singletons. The sequenced material came from peripheral blood. Every receptor here comes from a woman aged 80 or over with acute or convalescent COVID-19. CDR3s include the opening cysteine and the closing phenylalanine or tryptophan. D genes are given only for firm matches.

J gene: TRBJ1-2
V gene: TRBV14
D gene: TRBD1
CDR3 protein: CASSPQGQVSNYGYTF
CDR3 DNA: TGTGCCAGCAGCCCGCAAGGACAGGTCTCTAACTATGGCTACACCTTC

J gene: TRBJ1-1
V gene: TRBV11-2
D gene: -
CDR3 protein: CASSLEAAFF
CDR3 DNA: TGTGCCAGCAGCTTAGAAGCGGCTTTCTTT

J gene: TRBJ2-3
V gene: TRBV11-2
D gene: -
CDR3 protein: CASSLGASTDTQYF
CDR3 DNA: TGTGCCAGCAGCTTAGGGGCTAGCACAGATACGCAGTATTTT

J gene: TRBJ2-1
V gene: TRBV29-1
D gene: TRBD1
CDR3 protein: CSVERIGQGSYNEQFF
CDR3 DNA: TGCAGCGTTGAGCGGATAGGACAGGGATCCTACAATGAGCAGTTCTTC

J gene: TRBJ1-6
V gene: TRBV6-5
D gene: -
CDR3 protein: CASRVFRSPLHF
CDR3 DNA: TGTGCCAGCAGGGTCTTCAGGTCACCCCTCCACTTT

J gene: TRBJ2-3
V gene: TRBV11-2
D gene: TRBD2
CDR3 protein: CASRRAGGRTDTQYF
CDR3 DNA: TGTGCCAGCCGTCGGGCGGGGGGCCGCACAGATACGCAGTATTTT

J gene: TRBJ1-6
V gene: TRBV4-2
D gene: -
CDR3 protein: CASSQGWEGPHNSPLHF
CDR3 DNA: TGTGCCAGCAGCCAAGGGTGGGAGGGACCTCATAATTCACCCCTCCACTTT

J gene: TRBJ1-6
V gene: TRBV7-2
D gene: -
CDR3 protein: CASSLTATDRSRYSPLHF
CDR3 DNA: TGTGCCAGCAGCTTAACGGCGACCGACAGGTCCCGTTATTCACCCCTCCACTTT

J gene: TRBJ1-4
V gene: TRBV2
D gene: -
CDR3 protein: CASSEGRTNEKLFF
CDR3 DNA: TGTGCCAGCAGTGAAGGGAGAACTAATGAAAAACTGTTTTTT

J gene: TRBJ2-3
V gene: TRBV3-1/TRBV3-2
D gene: TRBD2
CDR3 protein: CASSADWRESDTQYF
CDR3 DNA: TGTGCCAGCAGCGCTGACTGGCGGGAGTCAGATACGCAGTATTTT

J gene: TRBJ2-7
V gene: TRBV19
D gene: TRBD1
CDR3 protein: CASSIVPGTGSYEQYF
CDR3 DNA: TGTGCCAGTAGTATAGTCCCCGGGACAGGCTCCTACGAGCAGTACTTC